The 9 T cell receptor beta chains below were found in one sample sequenced in a study of persistence of HIV-infected CD4 T cells. For these TCRs, the target antigens are not known. The stimulus was an HIV-1 Gag 15-mer peptide pool, 0.8 to 1 ug/peptide/mL. CD4+ T cells upregulating both CD40 ligand and CD69 were sorted as responding cells. Sequencing used immunoSEQ version 4 in survey mode. The repertoire was sequenced with immunoSEQ multiplex PCR; TCRdb's copy has only in-frame clones and lacks some. The repertoire holds under 20,000 clones, 55% to 65% seen once, with 1.5% to 2% in the top ten. The source material was CD4+ T cells sorted from PBMCs after approximately 19-hour stimulation, sampled from a patient who received antiretroviral therapy. These receptors came from an adult woman with HIV who was CMV-seropositive.

J is TRBJ1-6 and V is TRBV29-1, with D perhaps TRBD1 (5 bases). From germline, CDR1 is SQVTM and CDR2 ANQGSEA. The CDR3 runs to 13 residues. V was cut by 6 bases and J by 10 bases, with 16 bases left in between. The CDR3, as DNA: TGCAGCGTGTCCGGGACTAAGAACTCACCCCTCCACTTT. It yields the protein CSVSGTKNSPLHF.

V gene TRBV18 combines with J gene TRBJ1-1, with 7 bases aligning to TRBD1. The V and J ends lost 4 bases and 2 bases, in that order; junction bases with no gene match: 7. The CDR3 loop spans 15 amino acids. Germline lookup yields CDR1 KGHSH and CDR2 LQKENI. CDR3 nucleotides: TGTGCCAGCTCACTTATACGGGACAGAAACACTGAAGCTTTCTTT. It translates to CASSLIRDRNTEAFF.

This clone was recorded a few times. At the DNA level, this CDR3 is encoded by other sequences in the same sample as well. J is TRBJ1-5 and V is TRBV29-1, with TRBD1 identical over 7 bases. CDR1 and CDR2 from the germline V gene are SQVTM and ANQGSEA. V dropped 4 bases and J dropped 5; count of bases not matched to a gene: 2. This CDR3 has 12 residues. CDR3 sequence: CSVGGQDQPQHF. For the CDR3, the DNA is TGCAGCGTTGGTGGACAGGATCAGCCCCAGCATTTT.

This clone occurred a few times. The chain recombines TRBV5-1 with TRBJ1-5, with D perhaps matching TRBD1 (5 bases). The CDR3 consists of 15 residues. Between the trimmed V and J ends, which lost 0 bases and 4 bases, there was a span of 11 bases. CDR1 SGHRS and CDR2 YFSETQ come from the germline V gene. For the CDR3, the DNA is TGCGCCAGCAGCTTGGAGGCAGGGACTAATCAGCCCCAGCATTTT. Its protein product is CASSLEAGTNQPQHF.

V usage is TRBV7-8 and J usage is TRBJ2-5; D gene unclear. Germline CDR1 SGHVS, CDR2 FQNEAQ. The CDR3 has 15 residues. The V gene lost 5 bases and the J gene lost 7 bases, with 20 bases spanning the gap. CDR3 sequence reads: CASSPYLTRLTTQYF. For the CDR3, the DNA is TGTGCCAGCAGCCCCTACTTGACTCGGTTGACGACCCAGTACTTC. The variable domain in full, with the rest retrieved from reference TRBV7-8 and TRBJ2-5, is GAGVSQSPRYKVAKRGQDVALRCDPISGHVSLFWYQQALGQGPEFLTYFQNEAQLDKSGLPSDRFFAERPEGSVSTLKIQRTQQEDSAVYLCASSPYLTRLTTQYFGPGTRLLVL.

The chain has TRBV5-6 and TRBJ2-2; no reliable D call. The CDR3 contains 15 residues. Looked up from germline, CDR1 is SGHDT and CDR2 is YYEEEE. V was trimmed by 2 bases and J by 1 base, leaving 9 bases between them. CDR3 bases: TGTGCCAGCAGCTTTATCCAGGAGAACACCGGGGAGCTGTTTTTT. Translated, it gives CASSFIQENTGELFF.

This sequence joins TRBV7-3 and TRBJ2-6; D is undetermined. The CDR3 totals 15 residues. The germline V and J ends were trimmed by 5 bases and 2 bases, with 10 bases remaining between them. Germline V gene data show CDR1 as SGHTA and CDR2 as FQGTGA. The DNA for the CDR3 is TGTGCCAGCAGCCCAGGTTCGGCTGGGGCCAACGTCCTGACTTTC. Translating it yields CASSPGSAGANVLTF. Combining the CDR3 with reference TRBV7-3 and TRBJ2-6 gives the whole variable domain GAGVSQTPSNKVTEKGKYVELRCDPISGHTALYWYRQSLGQGPEFLIYFQGTGAADDSGLPNDRFFAVRPEGSVSTLKIQRTERGDSAVYLCASSPGSAGANVLTFGAGSRLTVL.

The genes are TRBV6-6 and TRBJ2-5, with TRBD2 identical over 8 bases. Germline V gene data show CDR1 as MNHNY and CDR2 as SVGAGI (reference sequence). The length of the CDR3 is 16 residues. With 2 bases clipped from V and 0 bases from J, the junction kept 5 bases outside the gene matches. Here the CDR3 reads CASSYPPGGYQETQYF. The CDR3 DNA sequence: TGTGCCAGCAGTTACCCCCCGGGGGGGTACCAAGAGACCCAGTACTTC.

The V call is TRBV5-1, the J call TRBJ2-1, with D perhaps TRBD1 or TRBD2 (5 bases each). The CDR3 covers 14 residues. CDR1 is SGHRS and CDR2 is YFSETQ in the germline V gene. V gave up 4 bases and J gave up 9 bases, with 17 bases separating them. The CDR3 DNA is TGCGCCAGCAGCCCAGGACAACGAAGCGGTGAGCAGTTCTTC. Protein sequence: CASSPGQRSGEQFF.